The rows below give T cell receptor beta chains drawn from one sample of a study of shared clonotypes between healthy human individuals. This table comes from immunoSEQ multiplex PCR, and its TCRdb copy is limited to in-frame clones, with some not included. The repertoire consists of over a million clones, with 95% to 99% occurring once and the leading ten covering 0.4% to 0.45%. The sequencing input was naive CD4+ T cells sorted from blood. All receptors derive from a young man in good health. CDR3s leave out the opening cysteine and the closing phenylalanine or tryptophan.

J gene: TRBJ2-3; V gene: TRBV29-1; CDR3 protein: SVRGRVADTQY
J gene: TRBJ1-3; V gene: TRBV6-6; CDR3 protein: AVRQGARNTIY
J gene: TRBJ2-4; V gene: TRBV30; CDR3 protein: AWRPRGSRNIQY
J gene: TRBJ2-2; V gene: TRBV14; CDR3 protein: ASSQRTGTSGRTGELF
J gene: TRBJ1-5; V gene: TRBV18; CDR3 protein: ASSPSDSNQPQH
J gene: TRBJ2-7; V gene: TRBV5-6; CDR3 protein: ASSHGQGDYEQY
J gene: TRBJ1-2; V gene: TRBV27; CDR3 protein: ASSSPSAGLENYGYT
J gene: TRBJ2-7; V gene: TRBV5-6; CDR3 protein: ASSMTGGPTLGEQY
J gene: TRBJ2-2; V gene: TRBV5-1; CDR3 protein: ASSLSGGRTGELF
J gene: TRBJ2-7; V gene: TRBV29-1; CDR3 protein: RQMGVTNLYEQY
J gene: TRBJ2-1; V gene: TRBV11-2; CDR3 protein: ASSLEASGRRDEQF
J gene: TRBJ2-2; V gene: TRBV7-9; CDR3 protein: ASKTGGPTGELF
J gene: TRBJ2-7; V gene: TRBV11-2; CDR3 protein: ASSYYHDSSYEQY
J gene: TRBJ2-7; V gene: TRBV7-9; CDR3 protein: ASTIITSGLYEQY
J gene: TRBJ2-1; V gene: TRBV28; CDR3 protein: ASSRIAGVDGSYNEQF
J gene: TRBJ2-3; V gene: TRBV6-5; CDR3 protein: ASSPFSDTQY
J gene: TRBJ2-7; V gene: TRBV18; CDR3 protein: ASAKTGSVLSYEQY
J gene: TRBJ1-1; V gene: TRBV11-2; CDR3 protein: ASSPDSPRAF
J gene: TRBJ2-5; V gene: TRBV12-5; CDR3 protein: ASGFIWAVGETQY
J gene: TRBJ2-2; V gene: TRBV5-1; CDR3 protein: ASSLETGELF
J gene: TRBJ2-2; V gene: TRBV5-6; CDR3 protein: ASSPVLWDANTGELF
J gene: TRBJ1-2; V gene: TRBV19; CDR3 protein: ASTWTANYGYT
J gene: TRBJ2-2; V gene: TRBV9; CDR3 protein: ASSVGQGNGELF
J gene: TRBJ1-1; V gene: TRBV5-1; CDR3 protein: ASSVDRGGTGAF
J gene: TRBJ2-5; V gene: TRBV28; CDR3 protein: ASSLPSAETQY
J gene: TRBJ2-2; V gene: TRBV11-3; CDR3 protein: ASSSPGQLSGELF
J gene: TRBJ2-7; V gene: TRBV19; CDR3 protein: ASSIGHADYEQY
J gene: TRBJ2-2; V gene: TRBV5-8; CDR3 protein: ASRNLTGELF
J gene: TRBJ2-5; V gene: TRBV5-1; CDR3 protein: ASSLALAGAEETQY
J gene: TRBJ1-1; V gene: TRBV7-2; CDR3 protein: ASSIGTVGAF
J gene: TRBJ2-2; V gene: TRBV11-2; CDR3 protein: ASSLPFPGELF
J gene: TRBJ1-2; V gene: TRBV30; CDR3 protein: AWKAGLVRGYT
J gene: TRBJ2-2; V gene: TRBV5-1; CDR3 protein: ASSLDTTNTGELF
J gene: TRBJ2-5; V gene: TRBV11-2; CDR3 protein: ASSIGQGPQY
J gene: TRBJ2-3; V gene: TRBV4-3; CDR3 protein: ASSFRDRVADTQY
J gene: TRBJ2-5; V gene: TRBV5-4; CDR3 protein: ASSLYTGETQY
J gene: TRBJ2-1; V gene: TRBV7-2; CDR3 protein: ASSFRGNEQF
J gene: TRBJ2-1; V gene: TRBV7-9; CDR3 protein: ASSPRLADYNEQF
J gene: TRBJ1-3; V gene: TRBV14; CDR3 protein: ASRHWAGNTIY
J gene: TRBJ1-1; V gene: TRBV28; CDR3 protein: ASSLSRTGTKAF
J gene: TRBJ1-3; V gene: TRBV28; CDR3 protein: ASSLLGGIGSGNTIY
J gene: TRBJ2-7; V gene: TRBV27; CDR3 protein: ASSLQQFSYEQY
J gene: TRBJ2-1; V gene: TRBV29-1; CDR3 protein: SVKTSGSLYNEQF
J gene: TRBJ2-7; V gene: TRBV5-4; CDR3 protein: ASSSIDFPEQY